These 31 T cell receptor beta chains were all obtained from the same sample, sequenced in a study of cytomegalovirus exposure and HLA in healthy donors. The PCR was carried out with 60 Vbeta primers and 13 Jbeta primers. Sequencing used immunoSEQ multiplex PCR; TCRdb keeps in-frame clones, though not all of them. The table shows about 75,000 clones, with 80% to 90% occurring only once. Sequencing used PBMCs. These receptor sequences come from a man aged 65 to 79 in good health and CMV-seropositive.

The rearrangement uses TRBV28 and TRBJ2-7; perhaps TRBD2 as D (6 bases). Deletions cut 6 bases from V and 4 bases from J, with 10 bases between. The CDR3 runs 12 residues. CDR1 is MDHEN, CDR2 SYDVKM, per germline. The chain's CDR3 is CASSRAGYEQYF. CDR3 DNA: TGTGCCAGCAGCAGGGCGGGATACGAGCAGTACTTC.

The chain joins TRBV4-2 to TRBJ2-5; the match to TRBD2 covers 9 bases. CDR1 and CDR2 from the germline V gene are LGHNA and YNFKEQ. Trimming took 1 base from V and 1 from J; bases not matched to a gene: 7. This CDR3 region has 17 residues. The CDR3 region is CASSQGGLAGLQETQYF. The CDR3 DNA sequence: TGTGCCAGCAGCCAAGGGGGGCTAGCGGGGCTCCAAGAGACCCAGTACTTC.

The CDR3 here is CASRPSGGITDTQYF. CDR3 DNA: TGTGCCAGCAGACCAAGCGGGGGCATCACAGATACGCAGTATTTT. This sequence joins TRBV7-3 and TRBJ2-3; 8 positions match TRBD2. V lost 6 bases to trimming and J lost 2 bases; unmatched junction nucleotides: 7. CDR3 length equals 15 residues. Germline loops: CDR1 SGHTA, CDR2 FQGTGA.

This clone was seen a handful of times. V usage is TRBV4-1 and J usage is TRBJ1-4, with D perhaps TRBD1 (6 bases). Germline lookup yields CDR1 MGHRA and CDR2 YSYEKL. The CDR3 has 15 amino acids. Trimming pared 4 bases from V and 4 bases from J, leaving 13 bases between. The CDR3 reads CASSPIGGGNEKLFF. The CDR3, as DNA: TGCGCCAGCAGCCCGATTGGGGGCGGTAATGAAAAACTGTTTTTT.

The chain recombines TRBV5-4 with TRBJ2-5; 8 nucleotides agree with TRBD1. Germline assignment: CDR1 SGHNT and CDR2 YYREEE (reference sequence). The CDR3 is 16 residues long. J gave up 0 bases and V 4 bases, and 8 bases lay outside the gene matches. This CDR3 reads CASSDGQGLYQETQYF. As DNA, the CDR3 is TGTGCCAGCAGCGACGGACAGGGTCTCTACCAAGAGACCCAGTACTTC.

The rearrangement links TRBV4-3 to TRBJ1-3; no clear D gene. CDR1 is LGHNA and CDR2 is YSLEER in the germline V gene. Trimming took off 0 bases at V and 0 bases at J, with 12 bases between the two ends. CDR3 length equals 17 residues. The CDR3 reads CASSQDRRRRSGNTIYF. The CDR3 DNA reads TGCGCCAGCAGCCAAGATCGACGGAGACGCTCTGGAAACACCATATATTTT.

The chain joins TRBV6-5 to TRBJ2-7; a possible D gene is TRBD2 (6 bases). From germline, CDR1 is MNHEY and CDR2 SVGAGI. The CDR3 spans 13 residues. V was trimmed by 3 bases and J by 3 bases, leaving 9 bases between them. The CDR3 sequence is CASSYGSGYEQYF. The CDR3 coding sequence is TGTGCCAGCAGTTATGGTAGCGGCTACGAGCAGTACTTC.

V and J are TRBV5-5 and TRBJ2-3, with 7 bases that match TRBD1. Germline loops: CDR1 SGHKS, CDR2 YYEKEE (reference sequence). The CDR3 has 16 amino acids. The trim removed 4 bases at V and 0 bases at J, leaving 8 bases unmatched. In DNA form, the CDR3 reads TGTGCCAGCAGCCCAGACAGGGCCTCTAGCACAGATACGCAGTATTTT. It specifies CASSPDRASSTDTQYF.

The chain employs TRBV6-4 and TRBJ2-1; possibly TRBD1 for D (6 bases). Germline V gene sequence: CDR1 MRHNA, CDR2 SNTAGT. V was pared by 4 bases and J by 6 bases, with 16 bases between. The CDR3 has 15 amino acids. As DNA, the CDR3 is TGTGCCAGCAGTGTTGAAGGGGGTCGGGGCAATGAGCAGTTCTTC. This gives the protein CASSVEGGRGNEQFF.

This chain connects TRBV5-4 to TRBJ1-1, with D unresolved. Trimming pared 3 bases from V and 1 base from J, leaving 7 bases between. CDR3 length: 13 amino acids. The germline V gene has CDR1 SGHNT and CDR2 YYREEE (reference sequence). For the CDR3, the DNA is TGTGCCAGCAGCTCCACACCGAACACTGAAGCTTTCTTT. Translation: CASSSTPNTEAFF.

The chain employs TRBV5-1 and TRBJ2-5; TRBD2 matches 13 bases. Germline CDR1 is SGHRS and CDR2 is YFSETQ. The CDR3 has 15 residues. The ends lost 6 bases at V and 5 bases at J; junction bases unmatched: 7. The CDR3 bases are TGCGCCAGCACCGTACTAGCGGGAGGGCCGGAGACCCAGTACTTC. It specifies CASTVLAGGPETQYF.

This rearrangement joins TRBV5-5 to TRBJ1-1; D possibly corresponds to TRBD1 (5 bases). Trimming pared 4 bases from V and 1 base from J, leaving 11 bases between. Germline values: CDR1 SGHKS, CDR2 YYEKEE (reference sequence). This CDR3 is built from 14 residues. Here the CDR3 DNA reads TGTGCCAGCAGCCTGGATGGGGCGAACACTGAAGCTTTCTTT. This sequence encodes CASSLDGANTEAFF.

This clone was detected once. The V call is TRBV10-3, the J call TRBJ2-5; 13 nucleotides match TRBD2. Germline trimming cut 6 bases from V and 4 bases from J; bases unmatched to any gene: 5. Germline V lookup: CDR1 ENHRY, CDR2 SYGVKD. CDR3 length equals 15 residues. In DNA, the CDR3 is TGTGCCATCAGGGGCACTAGCGGGGGGGGAGAGACCCAGTACTTC. Encoded protein: CAIRGTSGGGETQYF.

The J gene is TRBJ2-5, the V gene TRBV20-1; a weak D match, TRBD1 (6 bases). Trimming pared 7 bases from V and 3 bases from J, leaving 9 bases between. The CDR3 is 11 amino acids. Germline assignment: CDR1 DFQATT and CDR2 SNEGSKA (reference sequence). The CDR3: CSGHREETQYF. The CDR3 DNA sequence: TGCAGTGGGCACAGGGAAGAGACCCAGTACTTC.

This clone turned up a few times. The CDR3 spells CASHIGTRIDTQYF. Here the CDR3 DNA reads TGTGCCAGCCACATAGGGACACGAATAGATACGCAGTATTTT. The chain has TRBV6-1 and TRBJ2-3, with TRBD1 as a possible D gene (6 bases). Looked up from germline, CDR1 is MNHNS and CDR2 is SASEGT. With 8 bases removed from V and 5 bases from J, the gap between germline ends came to 17 bases. The CDR3 covers 14 residues.

The sample holds a few counts of this clone. The rearrangement links TRBV2 to TRBJ1-2; D remains unclear. Germline-derived CDR1 and CDR2 are SNHLY and FYNNEI. The CDR3 totals 14 residues. Deletions cut 4 bases from V and 0 bases from J, with 9 bases between. This CDR3 reads CASSVGKANYGYTF. Here the CDR3 DNA reads TGTGCCAGCAGTGTCGGGAAAGCTAACTATGGCTACACCTTC.

This chain connects TRBV18 to TRBJ1-4, with a tentative D call TRBD1 (5 bases). CDR1 and CDR2 from the germline V gene are KGHSH and LQKENI. V lost 3 bases and J 8 bases, leaving 10 bases between the germline ends. The CDR3 has 13 residues. The CDR3 DNA is TGTGCCAGCTCACCGGCACAGGAGGAAAAACTGTTTTTT. This codes for CASSPAQEEKLFF. Drawing the rest from reference TRBV18 and TRBJ1-4, the complete variable domain is NAGVMQNPRHLVRRRGQEARLRCSPMKGHSHVYWYRQLPEEGLKFMVYLQKENIIDESGMPKERFSAEFPKEGPSILRIQQVVRGDSAAYFCASSPAQEEKLFFGSGTQLSVL.

The rearrangement joins TRBV5-6 to TRBJ2-5; 8 nucleotides align to TRBD1. Germline CDR1 is SGHDT and CDR2 is YYEEEE. The V gene end was trimmed by 1 base and the J gene end by 5 bases; junction bases not matched to a gene: 4. The CDR3 totals 14 residues. The CDR3 sequence: CASSLTRQGETQYF. CDR3 sequence (DNA): TGTGCCAGCAGCTTGACCCGACAGGGGGAGACCCAGTACTTC.

In its sample, this clone was seen a few times. The CDR3 here is CASSARQDTDTQYF. As DNA, the CDR3 is TGCGCCAGCAGTGCTAGACAGGACACAGATACGCAGTATTTT. J is TRBJ2-3 and V is TRBV10-1; D may be TRBD1 (6 bases). The CDR3 has 14 residues. Germline CDR1 reads WNHNN; CDR2 reads SYGVQD (reference sequence). The germline V and J ends were trimmed by 4 bases and 2 bases, with 10 bases remaining between them.

As DNA, the CDR3 is TGTGCCAGCAGTGAGGAGGCAGTCTACGAGCAGTACTTC. This encodes CASSEEAVYEQYF. V is TRBV2 and J is TRBJ2-5, with D maybe TRBD2 (5 bases). The DNA end is more similar to TRBJ2-7, so the J call may be wrong. The CDR3 is 13 amino acids. CDR1 and CDR2 from the germline V gene are SNHLY and FYNNEI.

This clone has only one observation. The chain has TRBV4-1 and TRBJ1-5; unclear D gene. The length of the CDR3 is 15 residues. Per the germline V gene, CDR1 is MGHRA and CDR2 is YSYEKL. V was pared by 2 bases and J by 2 bases, with 10 bases between. The CDR3 DNA is TGCGCCAGCAGCCAACAGGTGTGGGGCAATCAGCCCCAGCATTTT. Translated: CASSQQVWGNQPQHF.

For the CDR3, the DNA is TGTGCCAGCAGCAGAAGGACAGGGCAGGGCAATCAGCCCCAGCATTTT. It codes for CASSRRTGQGNQPQHF. J is TRBJ1-5 and V is TRBV28, with TRBD1 matching over 8 bases. J was trimmed by 2 bases and V by 6 bases; bases with no gene match: 9. Per germline, CDR1 MDHEN and CDR2 SYDVKM. The CDR3 totals 16 residues.

This chain uses TRBV19 with TRBJ2-5; TRBD2 is a possible D gene (7 bases). V was trimmed by 10 bases and J by 2 bases, leaving 14 bases between them. The V gene's germline CDR1 is LNHDA and CDR2 SQIVND (reference sequence). There are 13 residues in the CDR3. The CDR3 DNA follows: TGTGCCACCTCTGGGGGGGCACAAGAGACCCAGTACTTC. This codes for CATSGGAQETQYF.

This rearrangement joins TRBV10-3 to TRBJ2-5, with 9 bases fitting TRBD2. CDR3 size: 14 residues. Trimming took 6 bases from V and 5 from J; bases not matched to a gene: 7. Germline V lookup: CDR1 ENHRY, CDR2 SYGVKD. CDR3 sequence reads: CAISSLAGVETQYF. For the CDR3, the DNA is TGTGCCATCAGCTCTTTAGCGGGGGTGGAGACCCAGTACTTC.

This chain uses TRBV2 with TRBJ1-1; a possible D gene is TRBD1 (6 bases). This CDR3 spans 15 amino acids. V dropped 10 bases and J dropped 2 bases, with 20 bases sitting between them. Germline CDR1 reads SNHLY; CDR2 reads FYNNEI. Written as DNA, the CDR3 is TGTGCCACCGCCCAGGGGTTATTGGGAAACACTGAAGCTTTCTTT. Translating it yields CATAQGLLGNTEAFF.

The chain uses TRBV19 and TRBJ2-1; no definite D call. The CDR3 spans 15 residues. Germline CDR1 LNHDA, CDR2 SQIVND (reference sequence). The V gene lost 1 base and the J gene lost 0 bases, with 7 bases spanning the gap. The CDR3 region has the DNA TGTGCCAGTAGTATAGCCTGGAGCTCCTACAATGAGCAGTTCTTC. It is translated as CASSIAWSSYNEQFF.

The chain employs TRBV7-8 and TRBJ2-3, with a weak D call TRBD1 (6 bases). Between the trimmed V and J ends, which lost 3 bases and 6 bases, there was a span of 10 bases. CDR1 and CDR2 (germline): SGHVS, FQNEAQ. This CDR3 contains 13 residues. The CDR3 is CASSFGRGDTQYF. The CDR3 bases are TGTGCCAGCAGCTTCGGAAGGGGGGATACGCAGTATTTT.

This clone was observed a handful of times. This sequence joins TRBV23-1 and TRBJ2-2; D is perhaps TRBD2 (6 bases). TRBV23-1 is identified as an open reading frame with a role that is uncertain. The CDR3 loop spans 17 amino acids. V was trimmed by 2 bases and J by 5 bases, leaving 18 bases between them. CDR3 nucleotide sequence: TGCGCCAGCAGTCAAGGAAGATTCGGGAGAAAAACCGGGGAGCTGTTTTTT. It encodes CASSQGRFGRKTGELFF.

This clone showed up just a few times. The chain carries TRBV7-6 and TRBJ2-2; TRBD2 matches at 7 bases. The CDR3 spans 13 residues. Trimming cost V 5 bases and J 7 bases; bases outside gene matches: 4. Germline CDR1 and CDR2: SGHVS and FNYEAQ. The CDR3 nucleotides read TGTGCCAGCAGCCCCCGGGGGGACGGGGAGCTGTTTTTT. Protein product: CASSPRGDGELFF.

The chain employs TRBV6-5 and TRBJ2-4; 8 bases align to TRBD1. CDR1 and CDR2 (germline): MNHEY, SVGAGI. The CDR3 is 15 amino acids. With 6 bases clipped from V and 6 bases from J, the junction kept 10 bases outside the gene matches. The CDR3 sequence is CASRRDRLSPNIQYF. DNA for the CDR3: TGTGCCAGCAGGCGGGACAGGCTGAGCCCAAACATTCAGTACTTC.

The chain joins TRBV19 to TRBJ2-3; tentative D call: TRBD1 (7 bases). Trimming took 10 bases from V and 1 from J, leaving 15 bases between them. Germline CDR1 and CDR2: LNHDA and SQIVND (reference sequence). The CDR3 covers 14 residues. This chain's CDR3 is CATRGDEGTDTQYF. For the CDR3, the DNA is TGTGCCACCAGGGGGGACGAGGGCACAGATACGCAGTATTTT.